The following is a TCR beta chain sequence with its context. Its recognized antigen is unknown. No base-level quality is on record; no much larger clone is a single base apart. The CDR3 has 15 amino acids, counting the end cysteine and phenylalanine. The sequence is cut down to CDR3 DNA, 45 bases in frame from base 1. V was cut back by 4 bases and J by 0 bases, leaving a gap of 11 bases between them. CDR1 and CDR2, per the germline V gene, are KGHDR and SFDVKD. The data belong to a study of T cell responses to AZD1222 COVID-19 vaccine (dated by TCRdb to about 2021). As for the study more broadly: AZD1222 recipients with second doses at about 4 weeks or about 12 weeks were pooled, because spike-specific TCR depth and breadth did not differ between schedules. A total of about 230 trial participants underwent TCR sequencing, of whom around 200 received two doses of AZD1222 and around 26 received two doses of the MenACWY control vaccine. Trial participants were enrolled into age subgroups of 18-55, 56-69 and 70-plus years, which contained 148, 28 and 57 TCR-sequenced participants, respectively.

The CDR3 regions of human TCRbeta chains were analyzed by immunosequencing. In the original analysis: TCRs in the repertoires were compared against a reference library of SARS-CoV-2-specific TCRs that had been generated with the MIRA antigen-specificity platform. Breadth was defined as the fraction of unique TCRs that were SARS-CoV-2-associated, and depth was defined as the fraction of total T cells that were SARS-CoV-2-associated. Each spike-specific TCR was assigned to its reactive spike region and to a CD4 or CD8 class using the MIRA data. Log10-transformed breadth and depth values were compared by one-way ANOVA with Sidak's multiple comparisons tests. The table comes from immuneACCESS by way of TCRdb, which keeps in-frame sequences with V and J called. Part of the clones is missing from these tables; in studies checked, under half for an unresolved V gene and the rest for unknown reasons. For V, J and clone size, that table is used; D and trimming come from the DNA. This sample holds around 99,000 clones; approximately 86% were observed only once. Of the sample, around 4.8% falls within the top ten clones.

Interpreted using the paper, the time point label stands for: baseline before first vaccination. The vaccinee samples were drawn from two UK trials, COV001 and COV002, one of which was a single-blind randomized controlled phase 2/3 trial testing AZD1222 (ChAdOx1 nCoV-19) in healthy adults. For TCRbeta chain sequencing, PBMC samples from trial participants were taken at day 0 and at day 28 after the second dose. Summary of the overall study and its limitations: The 56-69-year group was small, and its depth increase did not reach significance, likely because of low power. Because no samples from the day 14 peak response were available, repertoires could be characterized only after the peak T cell response. Conclusions about previously exposed vaccinees are limited, since just five or six AZD1222 recipients were seropositive for SARS-CoV-2 at baseline. Epitopes outside the regions mutated in the B.1.351 and B.1.1.7 variants were reportedly recognized by nearly half of the unique spike-specific TCRs. After two AZD1222 doses, both the breadth and the depth of spike-specific TCRs were significantly higher than at day 0 and than in MenACWY recipients. Vaccine-associated CD4 TCRs spanned the whole spike protein, with dominant responses in regions 160-218 and 743-854. Participants were mostly white British, with more females than males. The authors suggested clonal diversity may have been underestimated.

The chain is made from TRBV24-1 and TRBJ2-5; possibly the D gene is TRBD1, per 6 matching bases. The sample was peripheral blood, taken on day 0 of AZD1222 vaccination. The sequence was collected from an adult in good health. The sequenced DNA is TGTGCCACCAGTGAGCCACAGGGCTACCAAGAGACCCAGTACTTC. Translation gives CATSEPQGYQETQYF.